Each of the 9 T cell receptor beta chains below was sequenced from the same sample in a study of shared clonotypes between healthy human individuals. This table comes from immunoSEQ multiplex PCR, and its TCRdb copy is limited to in-frame clones, with some not included. The repertoire has about 1.1 million clones, roughly 80% of them found once; the top ten carry 0.7% to 0.95%. Specimen: memory CD4+ T cells from PBMCs. The subset here: CD45RA-negative fraction. Receptors originate from a man in his late teens or twenties in good health. Some clones in this sample may be carry-over from other donors' samples.

This chain links TRBV12-5 with TRBJ2-7; 9 bases match TRBD1. Trimming removed 7 bases from V and 4 bases from J; junction bases left unmatched: 8. Germline CDR1 and CDR2: LGHNT and FRNRAP. The CDR3 totals 14 residues. CDR3 amino acids: CASAPTGGTYEQYF. DNA for the CDR3: TGTGCTAGTGCCCCGACAGGGGGAACGTACGAGCAGTACTTC.

V gene TRBV6-6 combines with J gene TRBJ1-2; TRBD1 aligns across 8 bases. Losses at the gene ends were 8 bases for V and 5 bases for J; bases not matched to a gene: 10. This CDR3 comprises 14 residues. The V gene's germline CDR1 is MNHNY and CDR2 SVGAGI (reference sequence). Here the CDR3 DNA reads TGTGCCAGCTCATTACAGGGGGACCAATATGGCTACACCTTC. Translation: CASSLQGDQYGYTF.

The J gene is TRBJ1-4, the V gene TRBV5-1; D perhaps matches TRBD1 (5 bases). The V gene lost 3 bases and the J gene lost 7 bases, with 10 bases spanning the gap. The CDR3 extends over 13 amino acids. Germline lookup yields CDR1 SGHRS and CDR2 YFSETQ. Written as DNA, the CDR3 is TGCGCCAGCAGCTCGGCAGGGCGTGAAAAACTGTTTTTT. Translating gives CASSSAGREKLFF.

The chain is built from TRBV19 and TRBJ2-5, with 11 bases that match TRBD2. The germline V gene encodes CDR1 LNHDA and CDR2 SQIVND (reference sequence). V was clipped by 1 base and J by 3 bases; unmatched bases: 1. The CDR3 is made up of 15 amino acids. CDR3 protein: CASSIGLAGKETQYF. Here the CDR3 DNA reads TGTGCCAGTAGTATAGGACTAGCGGGAAAAGAGACCCAGTACTTC.

CDR3 sequence: CASRASGQGAGEQYF. DNA for the CDR3: TGTGCCAGTAGGGCCTCGGGACAGGGGGCCGGCGAGCAGTACTTC. The chain couples TRBV19 to TRBJ2-7, with 12 bases aligning to TRBD1. J lost 6 bases, V lost 6 bases, and 9 bases had no gene match. This CDR3 is built from 15 residues. The V gene's germline CDR1 is LNHDA and CDR2 SQIVND (reference sequence).

The CDR3 DNA is TGTGCCAGCAGCTTAGTAGGGGTCGAGCAGTACTTC. This translates into CASSLVGVEQYF. V usage is TRBV7-2 and J usage is TRBJ2-7; D is perhaps TRBD1 (5 bases). The germline V and J ends were trimmed by 1 base and 6 bases, with 7 bases remaining between them. The CDR3 is 12 residues long. CDR1 is SGHTA, CDR2 FQGNSA, per germline.

The V gene is TRBV7-2, the J gene TRBJ1-1, with 8 bases aligning to TRBD1. Germline V gene lookup returns CDR1 SGHTA and CDR2 FQGNSA. This CDR3 is built from 16 residues. The V gene end was trimmed by 5 bases and the J gene end by 1 base; junction bases not matched to a gene: 9. The CDR3, as DNA: TGTGCCAGCAGCCCAAGGGGCGGACAGGGGAACACTGAAGCTTTCTTT. Translation: CASSPRGGQGNTEAFF.

V and J are TRBV27 and TRBJ1-1, with 7 bases aligning to TRBD1. CDR3 length equals 13 residues. V dropped 3 bases and J dropped 9; count of bases not matched to a gene: 7. Germline loops: CDR1 MNHEY, CDR2 SMNVEV (reference sequence). CDR3 sequence: CASSLLRDSQAFF. The CDR3 DNA is TGTGCCAGCAGTTTGTTAAGGGACAGCCAAGCTTTCTTT.

The rearrangement joins TRBV7-3 to TRBJ2-7; no clear D. From germline, CDR1 is SGHTA and CDR2 FQGTGA. The CDR3 has 17 residues. With 4 bases removed from V and 2 bases from J, the gap between germline ends came to 21 bases. CDR3 protein: CASSSFTYWSTTYEQYF. For the CDR3, the DNA is TGTGCCAGCAGCTCTTTTACCTACTGGTCAACCACCTACGAGCAGTACTTC.